The rows below give T cell receptor beta chains drawn from one sample of a study of blood T cell repertoires in COVID-19. The protocol was immunoSEQ multiplex PCR, while the TCRdb copy is restricted to in-frame clones and leaves out a portion. Of about 58,000 clones listed, around nine tenths were seen once; the top ten hold roughly an eighth. Sequenced input: peripheral blood. These receptors came from a woman between 55 and 75 years old with active COVID-19. The CDR3 runs from the conserved cysteine through the conserved F or W. Fields, in order: D gene, clone size, V gene, J gene, CDR3 protein, CDR3 DNA. D genes are given only for firm matches. Clone size is shown for a subset of rows, as once, few, many or a class of expanded clone.

>TRBD2|few|TRBV6-4|TRBJ2-1
CASSETGGTYNEQFF
TGTGCCAGCAGTGAAACGGGGGGAACCTACAATGAGCAGTTCTTC
>TRBD1|few|TRBV5-4|TRBJ1-1
CASSPTGIVAEAFF
TGTGCCAGCAGCCCGACAGGGATTGTGGCTGAAGCTTTCTTT
>NA|NA|TRBV6-4|TRBJ2-3
CASRKVVAGLDTQYF
TGTGCCAGCAGGAAAGTAGTGGCGGGGTTAGATACGCAGTATTTT
>TRBD1|once|TRBV3-1/TRBV3-2|TRBJ1-2
CASSQDPLTGGYGYTF
TGTGCCAGCAGCCAAGACCCTCTTACAGGGGGCTATGGCTACACCTTC
>TRBD1|NA|TRBV14|TRBJ1-1
CASSTGQGGEAFF
TGTGCCAGCAGCACCGGACAGGGCGGTGAAGCTTTCTTT
>TRBD2|NA|TRBV27|TRBJ2-5
CASSGGVQGSETQYF
TGTGCCAGCAGCGGGGGGGTTCAGGGGTCCGAGACCCAGTACTTC
>NA|NA|TRBV4-3|TRBJ1-2
CASSPGGGYGYTF
TGCGCCAGCAGCCCCGGGGGGGGTTATGGCTACACCTTC
>NA|NA|TRBV6-5|TRBJ1-2
CASSWGHLYGYTF
TGTGCCAGCAGCTGGGGACACCTCTATGGCTACACCTTC
>NA|NA|TRBV11-2|TRBJ1-4
CASSIRLGATNEKLFF
TGTGCCAGCAGCATTAGGCTCGGGGCAACTAATGAAAAACTGTTTTTT
>NA|NA|TRBV7-2|TRBJ2-7
CASSFTGQKTYEQYF
TGTGCCAGCAGCTTCACAGGGCAAAAGACTTACGAGCAGTACTTC
>NA|NA|TRBV11-2|TRBJ2-1
CASSLPLATYNEQFF
TGTGCCAGCAGCCTCCCGCTAGCGACCTACAATGAGCAGTTCTTC
>NA|NA|TRBV7-2|TRBJ1-3
CASSLAGWGPSGNTIYF
TGTGCCAGCAGCTTAGCCGGGTGGGGGCCCTCTGGAAACACCATATATTTT
>NA|NA|TRBV6-5|TRBJ2-2
CASKQQGGSGELFF
TGTGCCAGCAAACAACAGGGGGGGTCCGGGGAGCTGTTTTTT
>TRBD1|once|TRBV9|TRBJ1-1
CASSAGQGWGSSNTEAFF
TGTGCCAGCAGCGCCGGACAGGGATGGGGGTCCTCGAACACTGAAGCTTTCTTT
>NA|NA|TRBV30|TRBJ2-5
CAWKTGQETQYF
TGTGCCTGGAAGACGGGACAAGAGACCCAGTACTTC
>TRBD2|NA|TRBV7-8|TRBJ2-1
CASRAQAGVPAGSYNEQFF
TGTGCCAGCAGAGCACAAGCGGGGGTACCGGCCGGCTCCTACAATGAGCAGTTCTTC
>NA|NA|TRBV7-2|TRBJ2-5
CASRPGGRETQYF
TGTGCCAGCAGGCCCGGAGGGCGAGAGACCCAGTACTTC
>NA|NA|TRBV7-2|TRBJ2-1
CASSLVTQRNEQFF
TGTGCCAGCAGCTTAGTAACCCAGAGGAATGAGCAGTTCTTC
>NA|NA|TRBV6-2/TRBV6-3|TRBJ2-5
CASSLRRQETQYF
TGTGCCAGCAGTCTTCGGAGACAAGAGACCCAGTACTTC
>TRBD2|NA|TRBV28|TRBJ2-7
CASQTSGVEQYF
TGTGCCAGCCAGACTAGCGGGGTTGAGCAGTACTTC
>NA|NA|TRBV3-1/TRBV3-2|TRBJ1-2
CASSQDSGPTNYGYTF
TGTGCCAGCAGCCAAGATTCAGGCCCGACTAACTATGGCTACACCTTC
>TRBD1|NA|TRBV18|TRBJ1-1
CASSQQGYTEAFF
TGTGCCAGCTCACAACAGGGGTACACTGAAGCTTTCTTT
>TRBD1|once|TRBV6-2/TRBV6-3|TRBJ2-3
CASSYIPDRVRMDTQYF
TGTGCCAGCAGTTACATCCCCGACAGGGTAAGAATGGATACGCAGTATTTT
>NA|NA|TRBV25-1|TRBJ1-3
CASSHLSGNTIYF
TGTGCCAGCAGTCATCTATCCGGAAACACCATATATTTT
>NA|NA|TRBV20-1|TRBJ2-3
CSALTTDTQYF
TGCAGTGCTCTAACCACAGATACGCAGTATTTT
>NA|NA|TRBV19|TRBJ1-1
CASSSTTANTEAFF
TGTGCCAGTAGCTCCACGACAGCGAACACTGAAGCTTTCTTT
>NA|NA|TRBV19|TRBJ2-7
CASNPTANSYEQYF
TGTGCCAGTAATCCGACAGCGAACTCCTACGAGCAGTACTTC
>NA|NA|TRBV6-5|TRBJ2-3
CASVAAGRLDTQYF
TGTGCCAGCGTTGCGGCGGGCCGGCTAGATACGCAGTATTTT
>NA|NA|TRBV7-8|TRBJ2-7
CASSLYDSSEQYF
TGTGCCAGCAGCTTATATGACAGTTCCGAGCAGTACTTC
>TRBD2|once|TRBV4-2|TRBJ2-1
CASSQSRGGFNEQFF
TGTGCCAGCAGCCAATCGCGGGGGGGCTTCAATGAGCAGTTCTTC
>NA|NA|TRBV9|TRBJ2-2
CASSVVLDGELFF
TGTGCCAGCAGCGTAGTTCTAGACGGGGAGCTGTTTTTT
>TRBD2|NA|TRBV6-5|TRBJ2-3
CASSSSWGGTDTQYF
TGTGCCAGCAGTTCCTCCTGGGGGGGAACAGATACGCAGTATTTT
>TRBD1|once|TRBV5-1|TRBJ2-2
CASSTTGDATGELFF
TGCGCCAGCAGCACTACAGGGGATGCCACCGGGGAGCTGTTTTTT
>NA|NA|TRBV6-2/TRBV6-3|TRBJ1-2
CASSFRSLRNYGYTF
TGTGCCAGCAGTTTTCGGTCCCTCCGTAACTATGGCTACACCTTC
>NA|NA|TRBV7-6|TRBJ1-5
CASSLGSRREGNQPQHF
TGTGCCAGCAGCTTAGGGTCCCGTCGAGAGGGCAATCAGCCCCAGCATTTT
>TRBD1|NA|TRBV5-1|TRBJ2-6
CASSSTGLWGANVLTF
TGCGCCAGCAGCTCGACAGGGCTCTGGGGGGCCAACGTCCTGACTTTC
>NA|NA|TRBV4-3|TRBJ1-3
CASSPYSGVPSGNTIYF
TGCGCCAGCAGCCCTTACTCGGGGGTGCCCTCTGGAAACACCATATATTTT
>NA|NA|TRBV4-3|TRBJ1-3
CASSQGNSASGNTIYF
TGCGCCAGCAGCCAAGGGAACAGTGCCTCTGGAAACACCATATATTTT
>NA|NA|TRBV4-1|TRBJ2-7
CASSQDPVPAYEQYF
TGCGCCAGCAGCCAAGATCCTGTCCCCGCCTACGAGCAGTACTTC
>NA|NA|TRBV15|TRBJ2-1
CATSKGGGSNEQFF
TGTGCCACCAGCAAGGGCGGGGGCTCCAATGAGCAGTTCTTC
>TRBD1|NA|TRBV6-5|TRBJ1-1
CASSSTGTVNTEAFF
TGTGCCAGCAGTTCCACCGGGACAGTGAACACTGAAGCTTTCTTT
>TRBD1|NA|TRBV7-6|TRBJ2-1
CASSLGDRGGNEQFF
TGTGCCAGCAGCTTGGGGGACAGGGGAGGCAATGAGCAGTTCTTC
>NA|NA|TRBV7-9|TRBJ2-1
CASSPTGNEQFF
TGTGCCAGCAGCCCGACGGGCAATGAGCAGTTCTTC
>NA|NA|TRBV12-5|TRBJ1-5
CASGAGLNQPQHF
TGTGCTAGTGGGGCGGGCCTCAATCAGCCCCAGCATTTT
>NA|once|TRBV12-3/TRBV12-4|TRBJ2-1
CASSPSVRNEQFF
TGTGCCAGCAGTCCAAGCGTGAGGAATGAGCAGTTCTTC
>NA|NA|TRBV6-5|TRBJ1-6
CASTPQGTYNSPLHF
TGTGCCAGCACCCCGCAGGGTACCTATAATTCACCCCTCCACTTT
>NA|NA|TRBV20-1|TRBJ1-2
CSATSGVGYTF
TGCAGTGCTACCTCAGGGGTTGGCTACACCTTC
>TRBD2|NA|TRBV9|TRBJ2-7
CASSPAPIAGGRTTYEQYF
TGTGCCAGCAGCCCCGCCCCCATAGCGGGGGGGCGAACGACCTACGAGCAGTACTTC
>NA|NA|TRBV10-3|TRBJ1-4
CATRPSGTTNEKLFF
TGTGCCACAAGGCCCTCGGGGACTACTAATGAAAAACTGTTTTTT
>TRBD1|NA|TRBV14|TRBJ1-1
CASSLGRGRTEAFF
TGTGCCAGCAGCCTAGGAAGGGGGCGCACTGAAGCTTTCTTT
>NA|NA|TRBV5-8|TRBJ1-2
CASSHNYGYTF
TGTGCCAGCAGCCATAACTATGGCTACACCTTC